The 25 T cell receptor beta chains in this list originate from one sample, sequenced in a study of blood T cell repertoires in COVID-19. Repertoires were generated with immunoSEQ multiplex PCR, while TCRdb's copy carries only in-frame clones and drops some. The data hold fewer than 200,000 clones, with over 75% observed a single time. Sequences were obtained from peripheral blood. All receptors derive from a woman aged 70 to 79 with acute or convalescent COVID-19.

The CDR3 loop is CASSAPGQNHEQYF. The CDR3 DNA sequence: TGTGCCAGCAGTGCGCCGGGACAGAACCACGAGCAGTACTTC. The chain has TRBV2 and TRBJ2-7; 7 bases map to TRBD1. V shed 4 bases, J shed 5 bases, and the junction held 8 bases outside the gene matches. The CDR3 runs to 14 residues. Germline-derived CDR1 and CDR2 are SNHLY and FYNNEI.

The sample holds one count of this clone. This chain connects TRBV3-1 (or the pseudogene TRBV3-2) to TRBJ2-7; the D gene is possibly TRBD2 (5 bases). The germline V gene has CDR1 LGHDT and CDR2 YNNKEL (reference sequence). The CDR3 is 12 amino acids. The V end was cut by 1 base, the J end by 9 bases, with 10 bases between. DNA for the CDR3: TGTGCCAGCAGCCAAGTGTCCGCGGGGCAGTACTTC. This sequence encodes CASSQVSAGQYF.

The rearrangement uses TRBV12-3 or TRBV12-4 and TRBJ1-1; D uncertain. The CDR3 spans 12 residues. V was clipped by 3 bases and J by 5 bases, with 7 bases between them. The CDR3 sequence is CASSFAGTEAFF. CDR3 sequence (DNA): TGTGCCAGCAGTTTCGCAGGAACTGAAGCTTTCTTT.

There are many counts of this clone. DNA for the CDR3: TGTGCCAGCAGTGAAGCGCTTCGGCGGGCCAGCTCCTACGAGCAGTACTTC. Its protein product is CASSEALRRASSYEQYF. This chain connects TRBV2 to TRBJ2-7; tentatively, D is TRBD2 (5 bases). Looked up from germline, CDR1 is SNHLY and CDR2 is FYNNEI. Trimming cost V 0 bases and J 0 bases, with 15 bases left between them. The CDR3 is 17 amino acids.

This clone was observed a few times. CDR3 region: CASSESGLGIYGYTF. As DNA, the CDR3 is TGTGCCAGCAGTGAGTCGGGGTTAGGAATCTATGGCTACACCTTC. The chain recombines TRBV2 with TRBJ1-2, with no clear D. Looked up from germline, CDR1 is SNHLY and CDR2 is FYNNEI. Trimming took off 3 bases at V and 4 bases at J, with 15 bases between the two ends. The CDR3 extends over 15 amino acids.

This clone showed up just a few times. The genes are TRBV7-9 and TRBJ2-3, with a weak D call TRBD1 (6 bases). Germline loops: CDR1 SEHNR, CDR2 FQNEAQ (reference sequence). The CDR3 runs to 16 residues. Trimming took off 5 bases at V and 1 base at J, with 16 bases between the two ends. CDR3 coding DNA: TGTGCCAGCAGCACGCACAGGGTATTGGGCACAGATACGCAGTATTTT. As protein: CASSTHRVLGTDTQYF.

This chain's CDR3 is CASSPRPGTPLNEQFF. CDR3 coding DNA: TGTGCCAGCAGCCCCCGCCCCGGGACTCCTCTTAATGAGCAGTTCTTC. The gene calls are TRBV9 and TRBJ2-1; weak D call: TRBD2 (6 bases). The CDR3 totals 16 residues. V was cut by 4 bases and J by 7 bases, with 21 bases left in between. In germline, CDR1 is SGDLS, CDR2 YYNGEE.

This clone was seen more than once but under ten times. The rearrangement joins TRBV5-5 to TRBJ2-1; D unclear. V was pared by 0 bases and J by 4 bases, with 14 bases between. Germline V CDR1 and CDR2: SGHKS, YYEKEE (reference sequence). The CDR3 is 16 amino acids. CDR3 in amino acids: CASSLGMSAGYNEQFF. The CDR3 bases are TGTGCCAGCAGCTTGGGGATGTCGGCCGGGTACAATGAGCAGTTCTTC.

CDR3 residues: CASSVLADGPGANVLTF. As DNA, the CDR3 is TGTGCCAGCAGCGTACTAGCGGATGGACCTGGGGCCAACGTCCTGACTTTC. The V call is TRBV9, the J call TRBJ2-6, with 7 bases matching TRBD2. Losses at the gene ends were 1 base for V and 2 bases for J; bases not matched to a gene: 6. This CDR3 has 17 residues. Germline V lookup: CDR1 SGDLS, CDR2 YYNGEE.

This clone has a single count. The chain carries TRBV6-4 and TRBJ2-3; a weak D match, TRBD2 (5 bases). The germline V gene has CDR1 MRHNA and CDR2 SNTAGT. Trimming took 3 bases from V and 2 from J, leaving 12 bases between them. This CDR3 contains 15 residues. The CDR3 DNA reads TGTGCCAGCAGTGAAGAGGGCTTGTTCACAGATACGCAGTATTTT. It yields the protein CASSEEGLFTDTQYF.

The chain combines TRBV5-1 with TRBJ1-3; 9 positions agree with TRBD1. V lost 0 bases to trimming and J lost 3 bases; unmatched junction nucleotides: 7. The germline V gene has CDR1 SGHRS and CDR2 YFSETQ. The CDR3 has 17 amino acids. The chain's CDR3 is CASSLAGTGSGGNTIYF. The CDR3 nucleotides are TGCGCCAGCAGCTTGGCCGGGACAGGGTCTGGTGGAAACACCATATATTTT.

V usage is TRBV5-1 and J usage is TRBJ2-1, with TRBD2 identical over 9 bases. Looked up from germline, CDR1 is SGHRS and CDR2 is YFSETQ. This CDR3 is 19 amino acids long. The V gene end was trimmed by 4 bases and the J gene end by 5 bases; junction bases not matched to a gene: 19. The DNA for the CDR3 is TGCGCCAGCAGCCACCCCCCTGCCCGTTTAGCGGGAGCCCACAATGAGCAGTTCTTC. The encoded protein is CASSHPPARLAGAHNEQFF.

The chain employs TRBV30 and TRBJ2-7; TRBD1 matches at 8 bases. The CDR3 spans 14 residues. Losses at the gene ends were 2 bases for V and 3 bases for J; bases not matched to a gene: 6. In germline, CDR1 is GTSNPN, CDR2 SVGIG (reference sequence). This CDR3 reads CAWSRGQAGYEQYF. CDR3 nucleotide sequence: TGTGCCTGGAGTAGGGGACAGGCGGGCTACGAGCAGTACTTC.

This clone has a single count. The rearrangement uses TRBV24-1 and TRBJ1-2, with D hard to call. V lost 4 bases, J lost 4 bases, and 9 bases lay in between. Germline V gene sequence: CDR1 KGHDR, CDR2 SFDVKD. The CDR3 has 13 amino acids. The CDR3 bases are TGTGCCACCAGTGAGACCGGGAGCTATGGCTACACCTTC. It is translated as CATSETGSYGYTF.

This clone occurred once. The gene calls are TRBV12-3 or TRBV12-4 and TRBJ2-7; D is ambiguous. The CDR3 runs to 11 residues. Trimming took off 8 bases at V and 0 bases at J, with 5 bases between the two ends. In DNA form, the CDR3 reads TGTGCCAGCCAGGCCTCCTACGAGCAGTACTTC. It translates to CASQASYEQYF.

CDR3 in amino acids: CASNTLSNQPQHF. DNA for the CDR3: TGTGCCAGTAATACACTATCCAATCAGCCCCAGCATTTT. V usage is TRBV19 and J usage is TRBJ1-5; D is ambiguous. The CDR3 is 13 amino acids. Deletions cut 7 bases from V and 3 bases from J, with 10 bases between. CDR1 and CDR2 (germline): LNHDA, SQIVND (reference sequence). The full variable domain, its missing parts supplied by reference TRBV19 and TRBJ1-5, is DGGITQSPKYLFRKEGQNVTLSCEQNLNHDAMYWYRQDPGQGLRLIYYSQIVNDFQKGDIAEGYSVSREKKESFPLTVTSAQKNPTAFYLCASNTLSNQPQHFGDGTRLSIL.

The genes are TRBV30 and TRBJ1-1, with no clear D. The CDR3 has 12 residues. Germline assignment: CDR1 GTSNPN and CDR2 SVGIG (reference sequence). Trimming stripped 2 bases from V and 0 bases from J, with 4 bases between. The CDR3 protein is CAWSTVNTEAFF. CDR3 sequence (DNA): TGTGCCTGGAGTACGGTGAACACTGAAGCTTTCTTT.

The chain recombines TRBV5-1 with TRBJ1-2, with 8 bases aligning to TRBD1. The CDR3 has 14 residues. V trimming: 0 bases; J trimming: 4 bases; junction bases outside the gene matches: 2. From germline, CDR1 is SGHRS and CDR2 YFSETQ. The CDR3 DNA is TGCGCCAGCAGCTTGGGGGACAGGTCCTATGGCTACACCTTC. Protein sequence: CASSLGDRSYGYTF.

The V and J genes are TRBV10-2 and TRBJ1-1; 7 bases are shared with TRBD1. After removal of 6 bases from V and 5 bases from J, the junction contained 9 bases not matched to a gene. Germline V gene lookup returns CDR1 WSHSY and CDR2 SAAADI. This CDR3 has 14 residues. CDR3 region: CASRKNRGGTEAFF. The CDR3 DNA sequence: TGCGCCAGCAGGAAGAACAGGGGTGGAACTGAAGCTTTCTTT.

The table lists this clone with a count of one. This sequence joins TRBV19 and TRBJ1-2; D may be TRBD1 (5 bases). The ends were cut back, 11 bases at V and 4 bases at J, with 17 bases in the middle. Germline CDR1 is LNHDA and CDR2 is SQIVND (reference sequence). This CDR3 region has 13 residues. The CDR3 loop is CAVRDRGGYGYTF. The DNA of the CDR3 is TGTGCCGTTCGGGACCGGGGGGGCTATGGCTACACCTTC.

The chain uses TRBV7-8 and TRBJ2-2; possibly TRBD2 for D (6 bases). This CDR3 region has 14 residues. In germline, CDR1 is SGHVS, CDR2 FQNEAQ. V lost 4 bases and J lost 6, with 12 bases in between. The CDR3 region is CASSSRLGSGELFF. In DNA form, the CDR3 reads TGTGCCAGCAGCTCCCGACTAGGTTCCGGGGAGCTGTTTTTT. Combining the CDR3 with reference TRBV7-8 and TRBJ2-2 gives the whole variable domain GAGVSQSPRYKVAKRGQDVALRCDPISGHVSLFWYQQALGQGPEFLTYFQNEAQLDKSGLPSDRFFAERPEGSVSTLKIQRTQQEDSAVYLCASSSRLGSGELFFGEGSRLTVL.

The genes are TRBV29-1 and TRBJ1-1, with 10 bases lining up with TRBD1. Losses at the gene ends were 4 bases for V and 7 bases for J; bases not matched to a gene: 9. This CDR3 is built from 14 residues. Germline loops: CDR1 SQVTM, CDR2 ANQGSEA. The CDR3 sequence is CSVVGTGAFGEAFF. The CDR3 DNA reads TGCAGCGTTGTAGGGACAGGGGCTTTCGGTGAAGCTTTCTTT.

The chain employs TRBV11-3 and TRBJ2-3, with D perhaps matching TRBD1 (5 bases). This CDR3 is 12 amino acids long. Germline loops: CDR1 SGHNT, CDR2 YENEEA. V lost 5 bases and J lost 12, with 15 bases in between. The CDR3, as DNA: TGTGCCAGCAGCGCAACAGGCGGCTCCCAGTATTTT. Its translation is CASSATGGSQYF.

This rearrangement joins TRBV18 to TRBJ2-7; 9 bases are a match to TRBD2. The V gene's germline CDR1 is KGHSH and CDR2 LQKENI. Germline trimming cut 2 bases from V and 3 bases from J; bases unmatched to any gene: 11. The CDR3 loop spans 17 amino acids. CDR3 protein: CASSPGPNSGGSYEQYF. The CDR3 coding sequence is TGTGCCAGCTCACCAGGGCCTAATAGCGGGGGAAGCTACGAGCAGTACTTC. Combining the CDR3 with reference TRBV18 and TRBJ2-7 gives the whole variable domain NAGVMQNPRHLVRRRGQEARLRCSPMKGHSHVYWYRQLPEEGLKFMVYLQKENIIDESGMPKERFSAEFPKEGPSILRIQQVVRGDSAAYFCASSPGPNSGGSYEQYFGPGTRLTVT.

J is TRBJ1-1 and V is TRBV24-1; 7 nucleotides align to TRBD1. The CDR3 sequence is 13 residues long. J was trimmed by 11 bases and V by 2 bases; bases with no gene match: 7. CDR1 is KGHDR and CDR2 is SFDVKD in the germline V gene. The CDR3 nucleotides read TGTGCCACCAGTGATTACAGGGGTGGTAACGCTTTCTTT. Its translation: CATSDYRGGNAFF.